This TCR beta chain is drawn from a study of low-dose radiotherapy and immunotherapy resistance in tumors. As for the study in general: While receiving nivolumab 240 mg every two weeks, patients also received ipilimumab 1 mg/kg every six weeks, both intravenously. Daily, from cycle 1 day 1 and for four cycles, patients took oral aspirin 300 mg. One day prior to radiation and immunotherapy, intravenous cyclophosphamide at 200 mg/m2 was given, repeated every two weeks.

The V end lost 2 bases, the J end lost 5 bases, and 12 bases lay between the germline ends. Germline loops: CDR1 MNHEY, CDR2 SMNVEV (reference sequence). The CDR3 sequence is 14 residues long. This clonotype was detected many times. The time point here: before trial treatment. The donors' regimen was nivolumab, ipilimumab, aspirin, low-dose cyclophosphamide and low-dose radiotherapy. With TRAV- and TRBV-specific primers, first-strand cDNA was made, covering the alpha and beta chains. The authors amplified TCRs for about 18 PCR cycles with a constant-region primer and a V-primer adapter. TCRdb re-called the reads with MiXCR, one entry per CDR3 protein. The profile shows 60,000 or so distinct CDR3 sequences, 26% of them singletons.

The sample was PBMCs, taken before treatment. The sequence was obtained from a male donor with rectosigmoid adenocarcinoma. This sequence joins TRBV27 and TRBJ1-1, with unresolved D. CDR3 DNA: TGTGCCAGCAGTTTAACCCGAGGAGTGACTGAAGCTTTCTTT. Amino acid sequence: CASSLTRGVTEAFF.